Each of the 5 T cell receptor beta chains below was sequenced from the same sample in a study of cytomegalovirus exposure and HLA in healthy donors. The PCR employed 60 Vbeta primers together with 13 Jbeta primers. Assay used: immunoSEQ multiplex PCR; TCRdb lists only in-frame clones, some missing. The data contain under 200,000 clones, 68% of them singletons. What was sequenced was PBMCs. Receptors were obtained from a man aged 45 to 65 in good health and CMV-seronegative.

The J gene is TRBJ2-3, the V gene TRBV19; D unclear. The germline V and J ends were trimmed by 2 bases and 0 bases, with 15 bases remaining between them. The CDR3 has 17 residues. Germline CDR1 is LNHDA and CDR2 is SQIVND (reference sequence). CDR3 residues: CASSIWSSGTSTDTQYF. The CDR3 region has the DNA TGTGCCAGTAGTATATGGAGTTCGGGTACTAGCACAGATACGCAGTATTTT.

The chain combines TRBV28 with TRBJ2-3; TRBD2 aligns across 11 bases. Germline values: CDR1 MDHEN, CDR2 SYDVKM. V lost 6 bases, J lost 9 bases, and 14 bases stayed unmatched. The CDR3 has 16 amino acids. The CDR3 loop reads CASSPSSGGRPETQYF. In nucleotides, the CDR3 is TGTGCCAGCAGCCCTTCTAGCGGGGGGAGGCCGGAGACGCAGTATTTT.

The rearrangement links TRBV9 to TRBJ1-3; TRBD1 might be the D (6 bases). The CDR3 is 16 residues long. V lost 3 bases and J 0 bases, leaving 13 bases between the germline ends. CDR1 and CDR2 from the germline V gene are SGDLS and YYNGEE. The CDR3 region is CASSDTGHISGNTIYF. As DNA, the CDR3 is TGTGCCAGCAGCGACACAGGGCATATCTCTGGAAACACCATATATTTT.

The table lists this clone with a few counts. The rearrangement links TRBV19 to TRBJ1-1, with a tentative D call TRBD1 (6 bases). The CDR3 totals 13 residues. Trimming stripped 2 bases from V and 3 bases from J, with 7 bases between. The germline V gene encodes CDR1 LNHDA and CDR2 SQIVND (reference sequence). CDR3 amino acids: CASSIRQDTEAFF. CDR3 nucleotide sequence: TGTGCCAGTAGTATAAGACAGGACACTGAAGCTTTCTTT.

The chain couples TRBV4-2 to TRBJ2-2; 7 bases map to TRBD2. The CDR3 is 16 amino acids. V gave up 7 bases and J gave up 1 base; unmatched junction bases: 9. The V gene's germline CDR1 is LGHNA and CDR2 YNFKEQ. This CDR3 reads CASISLGGGNTGELFF. Here the CDR3 DNA reads TGTGCCAGCATCTCCCTGGGCGGGGGGAACACCGGGGAGCTGTTTTTT.